This entry concerns a single TCR beta chain. The antigen it recognizes is unknown. No much larger clonotype is one base removed from it; base qualities were not supplied. This specimen comes from a study of circulating and synovial CD4+ cells in juvenile arthritis (dated by TCRdb to the mid-2010s). Concerning the study at large: TCRbeta CDR3 repertoires of circulating HLA-DR+ CD4 T cells, bulk blood CD4 T cells and synovial CD4 T cells were compared within each patient. The goal of repertoire sequencing was to confirm that a circulating synovial-like CD4 T cell subset was enriched in synovial clonotypes. Overall study outcomes, separate from this receptor: Because overlap with synovium was found to increase with sequencing depth, the full repertoire overlap was likely underestimated by the measured shared-clonotype fractions. Circulating pathogenic-like lymphocytes clustered together with synovial T cells, and compared with bulk blood, the circulating pathogenic-like lymphocytes shared a substantially higher fraction of CDR3 sequences with synovium. The difference between circulating pathogenic-like lymphocytes and bulk blood T cells was not detected by traditional Vbeta family usage analysis. Because T cell genome counts in CPL samples and bulk blood CD4 samples differed by at least an order of magnitude, sample-size effects were addressed. Synovial and circulating pathogenic-like lymphocyte repertoires were less diverse than bulk blood CD4 repertoires, and some CPL samples were as oligoclonal as synovium.

Ends trimmed: V by 5 bases, J by 8 bases; bases unmatched to a gene: 8. Its CDR3 holds 15 amino acids, cysteine through phenylalanine. CDR3 DNA is the only sequence kept; it has 45 bases, read in frame from the first base. Sequences LGHNT (CDR1) and FRNRAP (CDR2) are obtained from the germline V gene. The protocol used for the library was the immunoSEQ multiplex PCR assay. An external provider performed TCRbeta CDR3 sequencing as a commercial service. In the original analysis: Productive nucleotide sequences and amino acid sequences obtained through in silico translation were used in the analyses. Diversity was quantified by Renyi entropy over a range of alpha values, with sample size equalised by taking the median of 200 repeated subsamples. For clustering, the distance between each pair of repertoires was computed as one minus the Chao-modified Jaccard index, which corrected for under-sampling. Frequency-weighted overlap with synovial clonotypes was computed at 200 sample sizes with 200 draws without replacement at each size, and the value at the size of the smaller sample was reported. As stored in TCRdb, this immuneACCESS dataset retains in-frame rearrangements with V and J assigned. A fraction of the clones does not appear; measured against another copy, unresolved V genes explain less than half of the discrepancy, and the remainder lacks a known reason. V, J and clone size are taken as reported in that table, and D and trimming were inferred from the DNA itself. This sample comprises approximately 31,000 clones, nearly 95% of them detected only once. The leading ten clones occupy about 0.61% of the sample.

Donors of the sequenced samples were patients with active juvenile idiopathic arthritis. Cells were sorted immediately after thawing, with dead cells excluded using Live/Dead Fixable Near-IR Stain. The sequence was collected from a human donor with juvenile idiopathic arthritis. Sequences were obtained from CD4+ T cells from blood. The chain was built from TRBV12-5 and TRBJ2-1, with TRBD2 identical over 11 junction bases. This receptor carries the CDR3 CASGREVAGGDEQFF. The DNA sequence is as follows: TGTGCTAGTGGTCGGGAGGTAGCGGGAGGGGATGAGCAGTTCTTC.